Here is one TCR beta chain with its context. The antigen is not known. The entry originates in a study of shared clonotypes between healthy human individuals. Study-level points and caveats: It was observed that roughly 4.8% of naive CD4 clonotypes were shared across several donors.

Libraries were prepared by immunoSEQ multiplex PCR; TCRdb keeps only in-frame clonotypes and omits some of them. The profile shows around 2,100,000 clones, about 95% of them singletons. Naive CD8 cells comprised CD45RO-negative, CCR7-positively selected cells, excluding terminally differentiated effector memory CD45RA+ cells. Germline trimming cut 6 bases from V and 4 bases from J; bases unmatched to any gene: 7. CDR1 and CDR2 from the germline V gene are SNHLY and FYNNEI. The CDR3 length is 14 residues. The chain couples TRBV2 to TRBJ2-7; 9 nucleotides match TRBD2. The sequencing input was naive CD8+ T cells sorted from blood. The receptor's source is a man younger than 35 in good health. Written as DNA, the CDR3 is TGTGCCAGCAGAGGCGGGGGGGGAATTTACGAGCAGTACTTC. It codes for CASRGGGGIYEQYF.